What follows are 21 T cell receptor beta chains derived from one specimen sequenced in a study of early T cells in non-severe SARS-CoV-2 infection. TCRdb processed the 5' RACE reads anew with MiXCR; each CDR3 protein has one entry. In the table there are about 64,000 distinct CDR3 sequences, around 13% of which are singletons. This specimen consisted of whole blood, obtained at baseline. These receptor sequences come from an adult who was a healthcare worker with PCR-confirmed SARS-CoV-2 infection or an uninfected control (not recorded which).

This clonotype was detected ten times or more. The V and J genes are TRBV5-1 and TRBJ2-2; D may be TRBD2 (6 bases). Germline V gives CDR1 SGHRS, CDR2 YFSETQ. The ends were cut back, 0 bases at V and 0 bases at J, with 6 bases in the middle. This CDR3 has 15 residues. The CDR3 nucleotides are TGCGCCAGCAGCTTGGGGAGGGCGAACACCGGGGAGCTGTTTTTT. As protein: CASSLGRANTGELFF.

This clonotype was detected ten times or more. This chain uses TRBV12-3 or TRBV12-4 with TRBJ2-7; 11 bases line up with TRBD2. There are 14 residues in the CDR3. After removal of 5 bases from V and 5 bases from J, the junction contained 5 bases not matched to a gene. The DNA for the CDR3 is TGTGCCAGCAGTCCGGGACTAGCGGCAAACGAGCAGTACTTC. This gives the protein CASSPGLAANEQYF.

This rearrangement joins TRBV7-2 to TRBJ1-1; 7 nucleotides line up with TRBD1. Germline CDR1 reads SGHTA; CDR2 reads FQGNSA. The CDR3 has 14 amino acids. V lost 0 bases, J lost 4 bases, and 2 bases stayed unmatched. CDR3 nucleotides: TGTGCCAGCAGCTTAGCGCACAGGGGCACTGAAGCTTTCTTT. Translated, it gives CASSLAHRGTEAFF.

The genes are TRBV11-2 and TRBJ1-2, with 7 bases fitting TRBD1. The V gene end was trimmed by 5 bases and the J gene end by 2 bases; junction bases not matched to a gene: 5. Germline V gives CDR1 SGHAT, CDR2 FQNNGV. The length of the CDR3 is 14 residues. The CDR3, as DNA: TGTGCCAGCAGCGAGGGACAGTTAAACTATGGCTACACCTTC. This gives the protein CASSEGQLNYGYTF.

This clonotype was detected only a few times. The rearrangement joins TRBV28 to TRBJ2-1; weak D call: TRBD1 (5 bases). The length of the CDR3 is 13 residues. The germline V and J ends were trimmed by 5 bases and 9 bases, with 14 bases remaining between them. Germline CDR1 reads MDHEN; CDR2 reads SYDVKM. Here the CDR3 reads CASSPDLTVEQFF. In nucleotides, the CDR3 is TGTGCCAGCAGTCCTGACCTGACAGTTGAGCAGTTCTTC.

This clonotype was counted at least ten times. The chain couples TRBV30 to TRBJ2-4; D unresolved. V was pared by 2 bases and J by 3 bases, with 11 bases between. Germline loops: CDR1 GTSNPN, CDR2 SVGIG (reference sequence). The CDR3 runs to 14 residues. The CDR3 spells CAWSRLSVKNIQYF. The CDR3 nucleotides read TGTGCCTGGAGTCGCCTTTCTGTCAAAAACATTCAGTACTTC.

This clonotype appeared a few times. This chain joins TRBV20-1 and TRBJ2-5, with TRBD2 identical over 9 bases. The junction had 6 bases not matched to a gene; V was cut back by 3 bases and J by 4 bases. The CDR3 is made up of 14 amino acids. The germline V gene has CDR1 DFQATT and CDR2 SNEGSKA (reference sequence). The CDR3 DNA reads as TGCAGTGCTAGTGCGCGGGGGGGCCGAGAGACCCAGTACTTC. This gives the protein CSASARGGRETQYF.

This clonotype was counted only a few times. CDR3 in amino acids: CASSTSGDWAYEQYF. In DNA, the CDR3 is TGTGCCAGCAGTACCTCAGGGGATTGGGCCTACGAGCAGTACTTC. V usage is TRBV12-3 or TRBV12-4 and J usage is TRBJ2-7; perhaps TRBD1 as D (6 bases). CDR3 length: 15 amino acids. Trimming pared 5 bases from V and 2 bases from J, leaving 16 bases between.

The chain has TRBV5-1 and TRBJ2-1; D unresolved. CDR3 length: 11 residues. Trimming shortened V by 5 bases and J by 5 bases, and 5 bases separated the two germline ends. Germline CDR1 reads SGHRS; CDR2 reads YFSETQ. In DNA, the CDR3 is TGCGCCAGCAGTGACGACAATGAGCAGTTCTTC. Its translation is CASSDDNEQFF.

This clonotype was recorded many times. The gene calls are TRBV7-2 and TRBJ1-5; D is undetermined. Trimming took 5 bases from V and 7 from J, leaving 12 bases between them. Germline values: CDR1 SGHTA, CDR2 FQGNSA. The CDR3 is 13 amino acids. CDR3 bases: TGTGCCAGCAGCGTTACAAGGGAGCAGCCCCAGCATTTT. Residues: CASSVTREQPQHF.

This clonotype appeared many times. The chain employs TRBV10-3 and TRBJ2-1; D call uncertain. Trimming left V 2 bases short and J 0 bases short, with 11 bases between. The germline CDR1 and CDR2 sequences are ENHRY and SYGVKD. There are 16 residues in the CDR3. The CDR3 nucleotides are TGTGCCATCAGTGAGAATCAACTGAGCTCCTACAATGAGCAGTTCTTC. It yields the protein CAISENQLSSYNEQFF.

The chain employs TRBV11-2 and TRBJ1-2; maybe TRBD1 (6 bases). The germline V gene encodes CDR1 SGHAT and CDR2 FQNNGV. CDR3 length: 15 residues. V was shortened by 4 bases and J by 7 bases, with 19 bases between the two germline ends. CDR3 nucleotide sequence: TGTGCCAGCAGCTCATTCCGGGACATTCAATCTGGCTACACCTTC. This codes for CASSSFRDIQSGYTF.

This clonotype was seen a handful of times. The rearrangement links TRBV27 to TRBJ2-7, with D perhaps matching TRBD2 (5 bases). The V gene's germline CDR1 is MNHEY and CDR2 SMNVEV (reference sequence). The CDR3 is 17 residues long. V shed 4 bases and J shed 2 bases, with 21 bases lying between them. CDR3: CASSSYLLQRSPYEQYF. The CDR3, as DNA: TGTGCCAGCAGTTCTTACCTCCTTCAGCGGTCCCCCTACGAGCAGTACTTC.

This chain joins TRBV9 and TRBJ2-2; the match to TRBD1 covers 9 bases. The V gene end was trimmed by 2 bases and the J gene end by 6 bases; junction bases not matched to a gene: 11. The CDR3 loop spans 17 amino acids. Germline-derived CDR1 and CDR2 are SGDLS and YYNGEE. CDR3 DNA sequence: TGTGCCAGCAGCGTCGCGCCGGGACAGGGAGTCCCCGGGGAGCTGTTTTTT. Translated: CASSVAPGQGVPGELFF.

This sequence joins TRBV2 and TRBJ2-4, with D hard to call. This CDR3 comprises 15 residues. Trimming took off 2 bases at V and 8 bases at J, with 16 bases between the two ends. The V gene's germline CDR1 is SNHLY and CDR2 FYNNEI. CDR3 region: CASSEFRPADHIQYF. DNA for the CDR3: TGTGCCAGCAGTGAATTTCGGCCAGCCGACCACATTCAGTACTTC.

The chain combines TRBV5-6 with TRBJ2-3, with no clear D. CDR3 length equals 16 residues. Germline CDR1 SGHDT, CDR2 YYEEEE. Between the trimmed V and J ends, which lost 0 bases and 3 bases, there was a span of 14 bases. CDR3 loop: CASSLVFTAETDTQYF. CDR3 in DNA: TGTGCCAGCAGCTTGGTATTCACAGCCGAGACAGATACGCAGTATTTT.

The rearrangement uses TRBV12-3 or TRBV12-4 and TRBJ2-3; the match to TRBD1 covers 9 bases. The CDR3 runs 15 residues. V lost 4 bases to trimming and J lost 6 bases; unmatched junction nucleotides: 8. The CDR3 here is CASSWPGQGWDTQYF. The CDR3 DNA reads TGTGCCAGCAGTTGGCCGGGACAGGGATGGGATACGCAGTATTTT.

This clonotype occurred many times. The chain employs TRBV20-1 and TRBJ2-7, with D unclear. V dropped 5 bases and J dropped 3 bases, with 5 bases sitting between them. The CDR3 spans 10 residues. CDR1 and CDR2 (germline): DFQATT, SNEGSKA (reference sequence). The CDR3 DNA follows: TGCAGTGCTGGACGCTACGAGCAGTACTTC. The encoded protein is CSAGRYEQYF.

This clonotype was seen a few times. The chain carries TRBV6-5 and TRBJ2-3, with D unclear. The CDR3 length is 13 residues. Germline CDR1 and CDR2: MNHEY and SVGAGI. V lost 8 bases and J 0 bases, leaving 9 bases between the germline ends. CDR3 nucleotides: TGTGCCAGCGGAGTCCTTAGCACAGATACGCAGTATTTT. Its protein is CASGVLSTDTQYF.

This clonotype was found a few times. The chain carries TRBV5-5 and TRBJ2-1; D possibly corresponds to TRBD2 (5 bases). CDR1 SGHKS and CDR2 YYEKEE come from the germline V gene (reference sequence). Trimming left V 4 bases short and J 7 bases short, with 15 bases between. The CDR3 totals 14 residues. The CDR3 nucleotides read TGTGCCAGCAGCCCACGTGACTACCAAAATGAGCAGTTCTTC. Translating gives CASSPRDYQNEQFF.

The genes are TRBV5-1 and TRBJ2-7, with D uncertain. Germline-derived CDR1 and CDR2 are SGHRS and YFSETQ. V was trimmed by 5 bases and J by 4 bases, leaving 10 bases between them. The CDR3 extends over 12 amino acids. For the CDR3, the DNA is TGCGCCAGCAGACATACTTGGTACGAGCAGTACTTC. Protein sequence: CASRHTWYEQYF.